A selection of T cell receptor beta chains follows, all from one sample in a study of TIL therapy for anti-PD-1-resistant metastatic lung cancer. Assay: immunoSEQ multiplex PCR; the TCRdb copy retains only in-frame clones and omits some. The repertoire holds 25,000 to 40,000 clones, about 70% seen once, with 2.5% to 3% in the top ten. Here the sequenced sample was blood, taken at baseline. The receptors were sampled from a woman aged 30 to 85 with non-small cell lung cancer. The CDR3 runs from the conserved cysteine through the conserved F or W. A D gene is named only where the DNA matches it firmly. Clone size is shown for a subset of rows, as once, few, many or a class of expanded clone.

D | size | J | V | CDR3 | DNA
- | few | TRBJ1-2 | TRBV6-1 | CASSESGRVGYTF | TGTGCCAGCAGTGAATCAGGGAGGGTCGGTTACACCTTC
- | few | TRBJ2-1 | TRBV10-1 | CASSESWQGNEQFF | TGCGCCAGCAGTGAGTCGTGGCAGGGGAATGAGCAGTTCTTC
TRBD2 | once | TRBJ2-3 | TRBV30 | CAWRGHKREASDTQYF | TGTGCCTGGAGAGGGCACAAGCGGGAGGCCTCCGATACGCAGTATTTT
- | - | TRBJ1-2 | TRBV19 | CASSIRSDYGYTF | TGTGCCAGTAGTATACGGTCAGACTATGGCTACACCTTC
- | - | TRBJ2-7 | TRBV10-2 | CASSEGRGTEQYF | TGCGCCAGCAGTGAAGGCAGGGGAACCGAGCAGTACTTC
- | - | TRBJ2-1 | TRBV6-1 | CASSETTRAWDTRYNEQFF | TGTGCCAGCAGTGAGACGACCCGAGCTTGGGACACCCGATACAATGAGCAGTTCTTC
- | few | TRBJ2-7 | TRBV5-5 | CASSAPGPPYEQYF | TGTGCCAGCAGCGCACCGGGACCCCCTTACGAGCAGTACTTC
TRBD1 | - | TRBJ1-1 | TRBV28 | CASTLTGGYTEAFF | TGTGCCAGCACCTTAACAGGGGGTTACACTGAAGCTTTCTTT
TRBD2 | - | TRBJ2-1 | TRBV6-1 | CASRLAGVREQFF | TGTGCCAGCAGACTAGCGGGAGTTCGGGAGCAGTTCTTC
- | - | TRBJ2-7 | TRBV4-2 | CASSQVGLIETYEQYF | TGTGCCAGCAGCCAAGTCGGACTCATAGAGACCTACGAGCAGTACTTC
TRBD1 | few | TRBJ1-2 | TRBV29-1 | CSAGQGADGYTF | TGCAGCGCGGGACAGGGGGCAGATGGCTACACCTTC
TRBD2 | - | TRBJ2-1 | TRBV6-1 | CASSVWTSSGNEQFF | TGTGCCAGCAGTGTGTGGACTAGTTCTGGCAATGAGCAGTTCTTC
TRBD1 | - | TRBJ2-3 | TRBV29-1 | CSGRTGGDTQYF | TGCAGCGGCAGGACAGGGGGAGATACGCAGTATTTT
- | - | TRBJ2-1 | TRBV9 | CASSSRSGRSYNEQFF | TGTGCCAGCAGCTCCCGTAGCGGACGCTCCTACAATGAGCAGTTCTTC
TRBD1 | few | TRBJ2-2 | TRBV18 | CASSLTDRGPTGELFF | TGTGCCAGCTCTCTGACGGACAGGGGGCCAACCGGGGAGCTGTTTTTT
TRBD2 | once | TRBJ2-1 | TRBV2 | CASTPGLTYNEQFF | TGTGCCAGCACTCCGGGACTAACTTATAATGAGCAGTTCTTC
- | once | TRBJ1-5 | TRBV10-3 | CAISESTGRQPQHF | TGTGCCATCAGTGAGTCGACCGGGAGACAGCCCCAGCATTTT
- | few | TRBJ1-5 | TRBV27 | CASSFRDSNQPQHF | TGTGCCAGCAGTTTTCGAGACAGCAATCAGCCCCAGCATTTT
TRBD2 | - | TRBJ2-5 | TRBV6-6 | CASSRRTSGETQYF | TGTGCCAGCAGTCGCCGGACTAGCGGGGAGACCCAGTACTTC
- | few | TRBJ1-2 | TRBV30 | CAWIAPSGYGYTF | TGTGCCTGGATCGCCCCCAGCGGCTATGGCTACACCTTC
- | - | TRBJ2-7 | TRBV9 | CASSVADHSYEQYF | TGTGCCAGCAGCGTAGCGGACCACTCCTACGAGCAGTACTTC
- | - | TRBJ2-2 | TRBV9 | CASSPSEGTGELFF | TGTGCCAGCAGCCCTTCGGAGGGCACCGGGGAGCTGTTTTTT
- | few | TRBJ2-5 | TRBV11-2 | CASSRDRQETQYF | TGTGCCAGCAGCCGAGACAGACAAGAGACCCAGTACTTC
- | - | TRBJ2-7 | TRBV5-5 | CASSLDQGGNEQYF | TGTGCCAGCAGCTTGGATCAGGGTGGGAACGAGCAGTACTTC
TRBD2 | - | TRBJ2-1 | TRBV28 | CASSFIGRSSNEQFF | TGTGCCAGCAGTTTCATCGGGAGGTCCTCCAATGAGCAGTTCTTC
TRBD2 | once | TRBJ2-1 | TRBV27 | CASSPFLGLAERYNEQFF | TGTGCCAGCAGTCCTTTTTTAGGACTAGCGGAGCGATACAATGAGCAGTTCTTC
- | - | TRBJ2-5 | TRBV5-4 | CASSLALQETQYF | TGTGCCAGCAGCTTGGCTCTCCAAGAGACCCAGTACTTC
TRBD1 | - | TRBJ2-5 | TRBV28 | CASSSSGTGEKTQYF | TGTGCCAGCAGTTCAAGCGGGACAGGGGAAAAGACCCAGTACTTC
TRBD1 | - | TRBJ1-2 | TRBV30 | CACNPGQGARLVYTF | TGTGCCTGTAACCCGGGACAGGGGGCGCGTTTGGTCTACACCTTC
- | - | TRBJ1-2 | TRBV30 | CAWSVGVGGFYGYTF | TGTGCCTGGAGTGTAGGGGTCGGGGGGTTCTATGGCTACACCTTC
- | once | TRBJ2-5 | TRBV6-1 | CASSEAPTGQETQYF | TGTGCCAGCAGTGAAGCTCCGACAGGACAAGAGACCCAGTACTTC
TRBD2 | - | TRBJ2-3 | TRBV13 | CASSFSSGRAKDTQYF | TGTGCCAGCAGCTTTTCTAGCGGGAGGGCCAAAGATACGCAGTATTTT
- | - | TRBJ2-2 | TRBV2 | CASTSPGRGVNTGELFF | TGTGCCAGCACCTCCCCCGGTAGGGGGGTTAACACCGGGGAGCTGTTTTTT
- | - | TRBJ2-5 | TRBV10-3 | CATGLSQETQYF | TGTGCAACTGGGTTAAGCCAAGAGACCCAGTACTTC
- | - | TRBJ2-3 | TRBV28 | CASSKLPSTDTQYF | TGTGCCAGCAGTAAACTTCCTAGCACAGATACGCAGTATTTT
- | - | TRBJ2-7 | TRBV7-8 | CASSLQGYEQYF | TGTGCCAGCAGCTTACAGGGCTACGAGCAGTACTTC
TRBD1 | - | TRBJ1-2 | TRBV2 | CASSEGLGTGSANYGYTF | TGTGCCAGCAGTGAAGGACTCGGGACAGGGAGTGCTAACTATGGCTACACCTTC
- | - | TRBJ2-1 | TRBV5-4 | CASSPKQGNNEQFF | TGTGCCAGCAGTCCGAAACAGGGTAACAATGAGCAGTTCTTC
- | - | TRBJ2-7 | TRBV29-1 | CSVDDSSLYEQYF | TGCAGCGTTGATGACAGCTCCCTCTACGAGCAGTACTTC
- | - | TRBJ1-5 | TRBV6-6 | CASSYHRENQPQHF | TGTGCCAGCAGTTACCACAGGGAGAATCAGCCCCAGCATTTT
- | few | TRBJ2-5 | TRBV27 | CASNLGGAGQETQYF | TGTGCCAGCAATCTCGGGGGAGCGGGCCAAGAGACCCAGTACTTC
- | - | TRBJ2-1 | TRBV11-2 | CASSLLKGSYNEQFF | TGTGCCAGCAGCTTGTTGAAGGGCTCCTACAATGAGCAGTTCTTC
- | - | TRBJ2-1 | TRBV21-1 | CASILRLAGASEFF | TGTGCCAGCATCCTTAGACTAGCGGGAGCGTCGGAGTTCTTC
TRBD2 | - | TRBJ2-2 | TRBV5-1 | CASSKDGPGLAGSGELFF | TGCGCCAGCAGCAAGGACGGACCGGGACTAGCGGGATCCGGGGAGCTGTTTTTT
- | - | TRBJ2-7 | TRBV21-1 | CASSKLTGATYEQYF | TGTGCCAGCAGCAAACTGACGGGGGCAACCTACGAGCAGTACTTC